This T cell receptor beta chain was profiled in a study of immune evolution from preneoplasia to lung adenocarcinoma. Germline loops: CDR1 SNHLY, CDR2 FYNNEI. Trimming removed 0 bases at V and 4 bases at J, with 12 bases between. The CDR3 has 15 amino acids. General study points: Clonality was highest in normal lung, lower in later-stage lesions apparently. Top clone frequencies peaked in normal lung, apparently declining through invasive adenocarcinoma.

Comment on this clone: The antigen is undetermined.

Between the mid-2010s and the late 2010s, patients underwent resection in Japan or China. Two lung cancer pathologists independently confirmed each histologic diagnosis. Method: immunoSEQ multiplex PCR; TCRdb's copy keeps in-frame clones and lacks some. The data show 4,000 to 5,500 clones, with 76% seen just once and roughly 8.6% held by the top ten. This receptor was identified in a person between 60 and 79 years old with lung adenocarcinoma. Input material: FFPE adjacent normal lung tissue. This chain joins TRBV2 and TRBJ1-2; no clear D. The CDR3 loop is CASSEARGPGYGYTF. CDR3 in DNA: TGTGCCAGCAGTGAAGCGCGGGGTCCGGGCTATGGCTACACCTTC.